These T cell receptor beta chains were read from a single sample in a study of blood T cell repertoires in COVID-19. The repertoire was sequenced with immunoSEQ multiplex PCR; TCRdb's copy has only in-frame clones and lacks some. The sample holds nearly 65,000 clones; about 80% are singletons and the top ten take more than 9%. Sequencing was done on a sample of peripheral blood. Source of these receptors: a human donor in a cohort sampled during active COVID-19. Both conserved end residues are part of each CDR3. The D gene is left open where the match is weak. Part of the rows lack a size; the others show once, few, many or a class for expanded clones.

d_call	clone_size	j_call	v_call	cdr3_aa	cdr3_nt
TRBD1	NA	TRBJ1-6	TRBV15	CATSSGGRGDSPLHF	TGTGCCACCAGCAGCGGGGGCAGGGGGGATTCACCCCTCCACTTT
NA	NA	TRBJ2-7	TRBV28	CASSLRSYEQYF	TGTGCCAGCAGTTTACGCTCCTACGAGCAGTACTTC
TRBD1	once	TRBJ2-7	TRBV27	CASTQRQGPYEQYF	TGTGCCAGCACCCAGAGACAGGGGCCCTACGAGCAGTACTTC
NA	NA	TRBJ2-7	TRBV6-2/TRBV6-3	CASSFLGSGVLDEQYF	TGTGCCAGCAGTTTCCTCGGTTCGGGGGTTTTAGACGAGCAGTACTTC
NA	NA	TRBJ2-6	TRBV3-1/TRBV3-2	CASSQAPQGKSPSGANVLTF	TGTGCCAGCAGCCAAGCCCCTCAGGGAAAATCCCCATCTGGGGCCAACGTCCTGACTTTC
NA	NA	TRBJ2-7	TRBV9	CASSDTGYSYEQYF	TGTGCCAGCAGCGACACAGGGTATAGCTACGAGCAGTACTTC
TRBD1	NA	TRBJ2-7	TRBV18	CASSMGQVLSYEQYF	TGTGCCAGCTCAATGGGACAGGTCCTCTCCTACGAGCAGTACTTC
TRBD1	NA	TRBJ2-7	TRBV29-1	CSVARGTGYYEQYF	TGCAGCGTTGCTAGGGGGACAGGGTACTACGAGCAGTACTTC
TRBD1	NA	TRBJ2-7	TRBV18	CASSEDRAVEQYF	TGTGCCAGCTCAGAGGACAGGGCCGTCGAGCAGTACTTC
TRBD1	NA	TRBJ2-2	TRBV5-1	CASSLADRGLITGELFF	TGCGCCAGCAGCTTGGCGGACAGGGGACTAATCACCGGGGAGCTGTTTTTT
NA	NA	TRBJ2-7	TRBV5-1	CASRVSLGNEQYF	TGCGCCAGCAGGGTGAGTCTGGGCAACGAGCAGTACTTC
NA	NA	TRBJ2-7	TRBV27	CASSLGQSYEQYF	TGTGCCAGCAGTTTAGGGCAGTCCTACGAGCAGTACTTC
NA	NA	TRBJ2-1	TRBV5-6	CASSLGANEQFF	TGTGCCAGCAGCTTGGGTGCGAATGAGCAGTTCTTC
TRBD2	NA	TRBJ2-7	TRBV9	CASSVSSGVYEQYF	TGTGCCAGCAGCGTATCCAGCGGGGTCTACGAGCAGTACTTC
NA	NA	TRBJ1-1	TRBV27	CASSLYGYGVNTEAFF	TGTGCCAGCAGTTTATACGGGTACGGCGTGAACACTGAAGCTTTCTTT
TRBD2	NA	TRBJ2-1	TRBV18	CASSPPTSGVEREQFF	TGTGCCAGCTCACCACCGACTAGCGGGGTGGAGCGTGAGCAGTTCTTC
NA	NA	TRBJ1-4	TRBV28	CASSLGGPLRGEKLFF	TGTGCCAGCAGTTTAGGCGGACCCTTAAGGGGTGAAAAACTGTTTTTT
TRBD2	once	TRBJ2-1	TRBV10-2	CASKVAGTYNEQFF	TGCGCCAGCAAGGTAGCGGGCACCTACAATGAGCAGTTCTTC
NA	NA	TRBJ2-7	TRBV19	CASSIALTPFNEQYF	TGTGCCAGTAGTATTGCCCTGACTCCCTTCAACGAGCAGTACTTC
NA	NA	TRBJ2-7	TRBV12-3/TRBV12-4	CASSSGGPYEQYF	TGTGCCAGCAGTTCGGGGGGCCCCTACGAGCAGTACTTC
TRBD2	NA	TRBJ2-7	TRBV7-8	CASSLAAGESIEQYF	TGTGCCAGCAGCTTAGCAGCGGGAGAATCTATCGAGCAGTACTTC
NA	NA	TRBJ2-7	TRBV7-8	CASSLEGHEQYF	TGTGCCAGCAGCTTAGAGGGGCACGAGCAGTACTTC
TRBD2	NA	TRBJ2-1	TRBV15	CATSSMAGGHNEQFF	TGTGCCACCAGCAGCATGGCGGGAGGCCACAATGAGCAGTTCTTC
NA	NA	TRBJ2-1	TRBV6-1	CASSETSISYNEQFF	TGTGCCAGCAGTGAGACTAGTATCTCCTACAATGAGCAGTTCTTC
NA	NA	TRBJ1-2	TRBV13	CASSLGVSGVYGYTF	TGTGCCAGCAGCTTAGGCGTGTCGGGGGTCTATGGCTACACCTTC
NA	once	TRBJ2-5	TRBV7-2	CASSLGAIEYETQYF	TGTGCCAGCAGCTTAGGGGCGATCGAATACGAGACCCAGTACTTC